The 18 T cell receptor beta chains presented below share a single source sample, sequenced in a study of blood T cell repertoires in COVID-19. Generated by immunoSEQ multiplex PCR, the TCRdb table keeps only in-frame clones and is missing some. The table lists 30,000 to 40,000 clones, 90% to 95% of them singletons. Sequenced sample: peripheral blood. These receptors were collected from a human donor in a cohort sampled during active COVID-19.

This clone has more than one count but fewer than ten. The V and J genes are TRBV2 and TRBJ2-7; D is possibly TRBD2 (6 bases). The CDR3 covers 16 residues. With 1 base removed from V and 0 bases from J, the gap between germline ends came to 13 bases. CDR1 SNHLY and CDR2 FYNNEI come from the germline V gene. The CDR3 DNA follows: TGTGCCAGCAGTGAAGGGGCCGGGGGTTACTCCTACGAGCAGTACTTC. It codes for CASSEGAGGYSYEQYF.

The chain is built from TRBV4-2 and TRBJ1-4, with 9 bases lining up with TRBD1. CDR1 and CDR2 from the germline V gene are LGHNA and YNFKEQ. The CDR3 is made up of 18 amino acids. With V trimmed by 3 bases and J by 1 base, 9 bases remained unmatched. The CDR3 is CASSQLGTGRVTNEKLFF. For the CDR3, the DNA is TGTGCCAGCAGCCAGCTGGGGACAGGGAGGGTAACTAATGAAAAACTGTTTTTT.

This chain links TRBV9 with TRBJ1-5, with TRBD1 matching over 7 bases. The CDR3 runs to 15 residues. Germline V gene lookup returns CDR1 SGDLS and CDR2 YYNGEE. J gave up 5 bases and V 1 base, and 6 bases lay outside the gene matches. This chain's CDR3 is CASSVQGVEDQPQHF. DNA for the CDR3: TGTGCCAGCAGCGTACAGGGGGTGGAAGATCAGCCCCAGCATTTT.

V and J are TRBV18 and TRBJ1-2; the D is unclear. Trimming left V 6 bases short and J 6 bases short, with 14 bases between. The CDR3 is 13 amino acids. The germline V gene has CDR1 KGHSH and CDR2 LQKENI. Written as DNA, the CDR3 is TGTGCCAGCTCGCGGCCTGGTGGCGATGGCTACACCTTC. Its protein product is CASSRPGGDGYTF.

CDR3 coding DNA: TGTGCCAGCAGCCGTGGTAGAGTCTACGAGCAGTACTTC. It translates to CASSRGRVYEQYF. The chain carries TRBV12-3 or TRBV12-4 and TRBJ2-7; no reliable D call. The CDR3 has 13 amino acids. Trimming removed 6 bases from V and 3 bases from J, with 12 bases in between.

The chain has TRBV4-1 and TRBJ2-5; D gene ambiguous. This CDR3 is 15 amino acids long. V gave up 0 bases and J gave up 2 bases, with 10 bases separating them. The germline gives CDR1 MGHRA, CDR2 YSYEKL. The CDR3 protein is CASSQDPLSQETQYF. The DNA of the CDR3 is TGCGCCAGCAGCCAAGATCCACTTTCACAAGAGACCCAGTACTTC.

The chain couples TRBV19 to TRBJ2-3; D perhaps matches TRBD2 (6 bases). The germline gives CDR1 LNHDA, CDR2 SQIVND (reference sequence). Trimming pared 3 bases from V and 3 bases from J, leaving 10 bases between. The CDR3 contains 14 residues. As DNA, the CDR3 is TGTGCCAGTAGTATTGGTCGGGAGACAGATACGCAGTATTTT. Translated, it gives CASSIGRETDTQYF. Drawing the rest from reference TRBV19 and TRBJ2-3, the complete variable domain is DGGITQSPKYLFRKEGQNVTLSCEQNLNHDAMYWYRQDPGQGLRLIYYSQIVNDFQKGDIAEGYSVSREKKESFPLTVTSAQKNPTAFYLCASSIGRETDTQYFGPGTRLTVL.

The chain joins TRBV28 to TRBJ1-6; 10 bases align to TRBD1. Germline CDR1 reads MDHEN; CDR2 reads SYDVKM. The CDR3 runs 17 residues. V lost 7 bases to trimming and J lost 2 bases; unmatched junction nucleotides: 8. The CDR3 DNA follows: TGTGCCAGCAAAACGACAGGGGGCTATACCTATAATTCACCCCTCCACTTT. It translates to CASKTTGGYTYNSPLHF.

This chain uses TRBV3-1 (or the pseudogene TRBV3-2) with TRBJ2-7; TRBD2 agrees at 10 bases. From germline, CDR1 is LGHDT and CDR2 YNNKEL (reference sequence). Trimming removed 4 bases from V and 5 bases from J; junction bases left unmatched: 17. There are 18 residues in the CDR3. The CDR3 region has the DNA TGTGCCAGCAGCCTCCTAGGGTCGTCTAGCGGGAGATCCCACGAGCAGTACTTC. It encodes CASSLLGSSSGRSHEQYF.

CDR3 sequence: CASSPTQGTYNEQFF. The CDR3, as DNA: TGTGCCAGCTCACCTACACAGGGGACTTACAATGAGCAGTTCTTC. The genes are TRBV18 and TRBJ2-1, with D possibly being TRBD1 (7 bases). Germline CDR1 KGHSH, CDR2 LQKENI. This CDR3 is built from 15 residues. The V end was cut by 3 bases, the J end by 4 bases, with 13 bases between.

The J gene is TRBJ2-1, the V gene TRBV25-1, with 12 bases identical to TRBD2. Trimming took 4 bases from V and 2 from J; bases not matched to a gene: 6. CDR3 length equals 17 residues. CDR1 is MGHDK and CDR2 is SYGVNS in the germline V gene. The CDR3 loop is CASSGPTSGSAYNEQFF. As DNA, the CDR3 is TGTGCCAGCAGTGGTCCGACTAGCGGGAGTGCCTACAATGAGCAGTTCTTC.

This chain connects TRBV5-1 to TRBJ1-1; D is unclear. This CDR3 spans 13 amino acids. The V gene lost 7 bases and the J gene lost 1 base, with 11 bases spanning the gap. Germline CDR1 reads SGHRS; CDR2 reads YFSETQ. The CDR3 spells CASCYSGNTEAFF. In DNA form, the CDR3 reads TGCGCCAGCTGTTATAGCGGGAACACTGAAGCTTTCTTT.

The chain joins TRBV4-3 to TRBJ1-5; D possibly corresponds to TRBD1 (6 bases). The CDR3 contains 14 residues. CDR1 is LGHNA, CDR2 YSLEER, per germline. V lost 0 bases and J 6 bases, leaving 9 bases between the germline ends. The CDR3 spells CASSQDQGTQPQHF. CDR3 in DNA: TGCGCCAGCAGCCAAGATCAGGGGACTCAGCCCCAGCATTTT.

The chain uses TRBV7-9 and TRBJ2-1; 9 bases match TRBD2. The CDR3 extends over 18 amino acids. From germline, CDR1 is SEHNR and CDR2 FQNEAQ (reference sequence). The trim removed 0 bases at V and 9 bases at J, leaving 15 bases unmatched. CDR3 sequence (DNA): TGTGCCAGCAGCTTAGCCCCAGGGCGGGAGGGCCCTCACGGTGAGCAGTTCTTC. This encodes CASSLAPGREGPHGEQFF.

This clone appeared a single time. This chain joins TRBV7-9 and TRBJ1-4; 10 bases are shared with TRBD1. Germline V gives CDR1 SEHNR, CDR2 FQNEAQ (reference sequence). The junction had 7 bases not matched to a gene; V was cut back by 5 bases and J by 7 bases. This CDR3 spans 15 amino acids. This chain's CDR3 is CASSTRTGGFEKLFF. In nucleotides, the CDR3 is TGTGCCAGCAGCACCCGGACAGGGGGATTTGAAAAACTGTTTTTT. Supplemented by reference TRBV7-9 and TRBJ1-4, the full variable domain reads DTGVSQNPRHKITKRGQNVTFRCDPISEHNRLYWYRQTLGQGPEFLTYFQNEAQLEKSRLLSDRFSAERPKGSFSTLEIQRTEQGDSAMYLCASSTRTGGFEKLFFGSGTQLSVL.

This sequence joins TRBV30 and TRBJ1-3, with unresolved D. CDR3 size: 14 residues. Deletions cut 0 bases from V and 0 bases from J, with 6 bases between. Germline CDR1 GTSNPN, CDR2 SVGIG (reference sequence). This CDR3 is CAWSVGGSGNTIYF. The CDR3 DNA reads as TGTGCCTGGAGTGTCGGCGGCTCTGGAAACACCATATATTTT.

This clone appeared once. The rearrangement links TRBV15 to TRBJ2-7; 9 bases agree with TRBD1. Losses at the gene ends were 3 bases for V and 4 bases for J; bases not matched to a gene: 7. Germline V gene sequence: CDR1 LNHNV, CDR2 YYDKDF (reference sequence). The CDR3 extends over 15 amino acids. CDR3 sequence reads: CATSSQPTGGYEQYF. DNA for the CDR3: TGTGCCACCAGCAGCCAACCGACAGGGGGGTACGAGCAGTACTTC. The whole variable domain, remainder taken from reference TRBV15 and TRBJ2-7, is DAMVIQNPRYQVTQFGKPVTLSCSQTLNHNVMYWYQQKSSQAPKLLFHYYDKDFNNEADTPDNFQSRRPNTSFCFLDIRSPGLGDTAMYLCATSSQPTGGYEQYFGPGTRLTVT.

The V gene is TRBV4-2, the J gene TRBJ1-2; D might be TRBD1 (5 bases). Germline CDR1 is LGHNA and CDR2 is YNFKEQ. CDR3 size: 15 residues. V dropped 1 base and J dropped 3 bases, with 12 bases sitting between them. This CDR3 is CASSQGGWGDYGYTF. In DNA form, the CDR3 reads TGTGCCAGCAGCCAAGGAGGTTGGGGCGACTATGGCTACACCTTC.